One sample yielded the 19 T cell receptor beta chains listed below, sequenced in a study of technical replicates of blood from a few donors. TCRdb's table, derived via immunoSEQ multiplex PCR, lists solely in-frame clones and lacks some. The data contain about 75,000 clones, around 91% of them seen just once; the ten biggest clones take up about 0.4%. What was sequenced was T cells isolated from PBMCs. The receptors shown here come from a human donor in good health.

DNA of the CDR3: TGCGCCAGCAGCCAAGTCACAGGGCCAGGGACTAATGAAAAACTGTTTTTT. Protein: CASSQVTGPGTNEKLFF. The chain joins TRBV4-1 to TRBJ1-4, with D perhaps matching TRBD1 (6 bases). The CDR3 contains 17 residues. Trimming removed 1 base at V and 2 bases at J, with 14 bases between. Germline-derived CDR1 and CDR2 are MGHRA and YSYEKL.

The chain's CDR3 is CATSRDRTLLTDTQYF. The CDR3 nucleotides read TGTGCCACCAGCAGAGACCGGACACTCCTCACAGATACGCAGTATTTT. The chain recombines TRBV15 with TRBJ2-3, with a weak D call TRBD1 (5 bases). V was clipped by 0 bases and J by 2 bases, with 12 bases between them. The CDR3 has 16 amino acids. CDR1 and CDR2 (germline): LNHNV, YYDKDF (reference sequence).

The V gene is TRBV30, the J gene TRBJ1-1, with D hard to call. From germline, CDR1 is GTSNPN and CDR2 SVGIG (reference sequence). CDR3 length: 12 amino acids. The V gene lost 3 bases and the J gene lost 10 bases, with 15 bases spanning the gap. This CDR3 is CAWSAPLRGAFF. The CDR3 DNA reads TGTGCCTGGAGCGCCCCTTTACGGGGAGCTTTCTTT.

The V and J genes are TRBV9 and TRBJ2-1, with no clear D. CDR1 and CDR2 from the germline V gene are SGDLS and YYNGEE. V was cut by 1 base and J by 0 bases, with 14 bases left in between. This CDR3 spans 17 amino acids. The CDR3 loop reads CASSVPPELYSYNEQFF. As DNA, the CDR3 is TGTGCCAGCAGCGTACCCCCGGAGCTTTACTCCTACAATGAGCAGTTCTTC.

This chain's CDR3 is CATSRTGFNYRNQPQHF. In DNA form, the CDR3 reads TGTGCCACTTCTAGGACAGGGTTTAATTATCGCAATCAGCCCCAGCATTTT. The rearrangement links TRBV19 to TRBJ1-5, with TRBD1 matching 8 bases. With 10 bases clipped from V and 2 bases from J, the junction kept 16 bases outside the gene matches. Germline values: CDR1 LNHDA, CDR2 SQIVND (reference sequence). This CDR3 has 17 amino acids.

The chain has TRBV5-8 and TRBJ2-5; 9 nucleotides agree with TRBD2. J lost 4 bases, V lost 4 bases, and 5 bases had no gene match. Germline V gene data show CDR1 as SGHTS and CDR2 as YDEGEE. The CDR3 extends over 14 amino acids. Here the CDR3 DNA reads TGTGCCAGCAGCCTGGGACTAGCCCTAGAGACCCAGTACTTC. It codes for CASSLGLALETQYF.

The V and J genes are TRBV7-3 and TRBJ2-3; D is perhaps TRBD1 (6 bases). Germline CDR1 is SGHTA and CDR2 is FQGTGA. V was clipped by 5 bases and J by 2 bases, with 17 bases between them. CDR3 length equals 16 residues. Here the CDR3 DNA reads TGTGCCAGCAGCCCCCTCAGGGGATTTAACACAGATACGCAGTATTTT. Translated, it gives CASSPLRGFNTDTQYF.

The CDR3 here is CASSPNEGGRTDTQYF. In DNA, the CDR3 is TGCGCCAGCAGCCCCAATGAGGGCGGGAGGACAGATACGCAGTATTTT. The chain couples TRBV5-1 to TRBJ2-3, with 8 bases lining up with TRBD2. Germline CDR1 and CDR2: SGHRS and YFSETQ. The CDR3 extends over 16 amino acids. The junction had 10 bases not matched to a gene; V was cut back by 4 bases and J by 3 bases. The full variable domain, completed using reference TRBV5-1 and TRBJ2-3, is KAGVTQTPRYLIKTRGQQVTLSCSPISGHRSVSWYQQTPGQGLQFLFEYFSETQRNKGNFPGRFSGRQFSNSRSEMNVSTLELGDSALYLCASSPNEGGRTDTQYFGPGTRLTVL.

The V and J genes are TRBV4-2 and TRBJ2-1; TRBD2 matches at 13 bases. The CDR3 runs 17 residues. With V trimmed by 1 base and J by 7 bases, 7 bases remained unmatched. CDR1 and CDR2 (germline): LGHNA, YNFKEQ. CDR3 amino acids: CASSQARTSGSSNEQFF. The CDR3 DNA reads as TGTGCCAGCAGCCAAGCGCGGACTAGCGGGAGTAGTAATGAGCAGTTCTTC.

The V call is TRBV18, the J call TRBJ1-3; D gene unclear. The CDR3 is made up of 14 amino acids. Trimming cost V 6 bases and J 0 bases, with 9 bases left between them. Germline CDR1 is KGHSH and CDR2 is LQKENI. CDR3 sequence (DNA): TGTGCCAGCTCCCCAGGCGGCTCTGGAAACACCATATATTTT. It yields the protein CASSPGGSGNTIYF. Full variable domain (outside the CDR3, taken from reference TRBV18 and TRBJ1-3): NAGVMQNPRHLVRRRGQEARLRCSPMKGHSHVYWYRQLPEEGLKFMVYLQKENIIDESGMPKERFSAEFPKEGPSILRIQQVVRGDSAAYFCASSPGGSGNTIYFGEGSWLTVV.

The chain has TRBV30 and TRBJ1-1; 7 bases match TRBD1. CDR3 length: 13 amino acids. Germline V lookup: CDR1 GTSNPN, CDR2 SVGIG (reference sequence). Trimming cost V 8 bases and J 3 bases; bases outside gene matches: 9. DNA for the CDR3: TGTGCCGGGGATGACAGGGTTGACACTGAAGCTTTCTTT. This codes for CAGDDRVDTEAFF.

This chain uses TRBV5-1 with TRBJ2-2; 9 nucleotides agree with TRBD2. The ends lost 0 bases at V and 7 bases at J; junction bases unmatched: 10. This CDR3 has 17 residues. Looked up from germline, CDR1 is SGHRS and CDR2 is YFSETQ. The DNA for the CDR3 is TGCGCCAGCAGCTTGGCCACGGGCGGGAGGGCCCACGGGGAGCTGTTTTTT. Protein product: CASSLATGGRAHGELFF.

The CDR3 sequence is CASIQGASEAFF. DNA of the CDR3: TGTGCCAGTATACAGGGGGCCTCTGAAGCTTTCTTT. This rearrangement joins TRBV6-6 to TRBJ1-1; TRBD1 matches 9 bases. CDR1 and CDR2 (germline): MNHNY, SVGAGI (reference sequence). V lost 9 bases to trimming and J lost 6 bases; unmatched junction nucleotides: 5. This CDR3 is 12 amino acids long.

This chain connects TRBV7-9 to TRBJ1-4; TRBD1 aligns across 11 bases. The CDR3 has 17 amino acids. Germline V CDR1 and CDR2: SEHNR, FQNEAQ (reference sequence). V shed 1 base, J shed 2 bases, and the junction held 3 bases outside the gene matches. The CDR3 reads CASSLGTGGFTNEKLFF. In DNA form, the CDR3 reads TGTGCCAGCAGCTTAGGGACAGGGGGCTTTACTAATGAAAAACTGTTTTTT.

This clone was detected only once. This chain links TRBV27 with TRBJ2-7, with D tentatively TRBD2 (6 bases). CDR1 and CDR2 from the germline V gene are MNHEY and SMNVEV (reference sequence). The CDR3 is 14 amino acids. Trimming stripped 0 bases from V and 5 bases from J, with 11 bases between. The CDR3 DNA is TGTGCCAGCAGTTTATCCCGGGGAGGACACGAGCAGTACTTC. It encodes CASSLSRGGHEQYF.

About this clone: This sample includes further DNA sequences coding for the same CDR3. The chain recombines TRBV9 with TRBJ2-7; 9 nucleotides match TRBD2. The CDR3 spans 14 residues. V lost 0 bases and J lost 2; bases outside the gene matches: 0. CDR1 SGDLS and CDR2 YYNGEE come from the germline V gene. Here the CDR3 reads CASSVGLAAYEQYF. The DNA of the CDR3 is TGTGCCAGCAGCGTAGGACTAGCGGCCTACGAGCAGTACTTC.

The V and J genes are TRBV5-6 and TRBJ2-7, with 7 bases that match TRBD1. There are 15 residues in the CDR3. V trimming: 5 bases; J trimming: 2 bases; junction bases outside the gene matches: 10. Germline values: CDR1 SGHDT, CDR2 YYEEEE. The chain's CDR3 is CASSSRQGSTYEQYF. The CDR3 DNA reads TGTGCCAGCAGTTCAAGACAGGGTAGCACCTACGAGCAGTACTTC.

The chain has TRBV28 and TRBJ1-5; 8 bases match TRBD1. V was clipped by 3 bases and J by 4 bases; unmatched bases: 5. This CDR3 is built from 15 residues. Germline V gene sequence: CDR1 MDHEN, CDR2 SYDVKM. CDR3 DNA: TGTGCCAGCAGTTTCGACAGGGGTTCTAATCAGCCCCAGCATTTT. Translating it yields CASSFDRGSNQPQHF.

This clone was counted only a few times. The chain has TRBV6-1 and TRBJ2-1, with TRBD2 matching 9 bases. The germline CDR1 and CDR2 sequences are MNHNS and SASEGT. V lost 5 bases, J lost 13 bases, and 12 bases stayed unmatched. The CDR3 loop spans 14 amino acids. CDR3 loop: CASSRTSADNGQFF. The CDR3 DNA is TGTGCCAGCAGTAGGACTAGCGCAGACAATGGCCAGTTCTTC.